The 15 T cell receptor beta chains below all came from one sample that was sequenced in a study of human T cells and chemical hapten exposure. Time point given: pre-sensitization, week 0. Indicated treatment: therapeutic diphenylcyclopropenone sensitization with weekly scalp DPC. TCRdb re-called the RACE reads with MiXCR, one entry per CDR3 protein. The sample holds around 300,000 distinct CDR3 sequences, 5% to 6.5% seen once. This material consisted of whole blood, taken in connection with sensitization to the hapten diphenylcyclopropenone (DPC). These receptors were collected from a woman aged 18-29 years with alopecia areata. Some clones in this sample may be carry-over from other donors' samples.

This clonotype was detected many times. The chain has TRBV6-6 and TRBJ1-6, with D possibly TRBD1 on 5 matching bases. Germline CDR1 reads MNHNY; CDR2 reads SVGAGI (reference sequence). The CDR3 has 14 residues. V was clipped by 5 bases and J by 4 bases, with 9 bases between them. CDR3 protein: CASSGDSYNSPLHF. DNA of the CDR3: TGTGCCAGCAGTGGCGACAGTTATAATTCACCCCTCCACTTT.

This clonotype has a count of ten or more. This chain links TRBV4-3 with TRBJ2-3; 10 positions match TRBD1. CDR3 length: 17 residues. J lost 4 bases, V lost 2 bases, and 9 bases had no gene match. CDR1 is LGHNA and CDR2 is YSLEER in the germline V gene. Written as DNA, the CDR3 is TGCGCCAGCAGCCAAAACATCGACAGGGGGCCGGCAGATACGCAGTATTTT. It yields the protein CASSQNIDRGPADTQYF.

This clonotype was counted at least ten times. V and J are TRBV11-2 and TRBJ2-1; D is unresolved. Germline V gene sequence: CDR1 SGHAT, CDR2 FQNNGV. This CDR3 is 13 amino acids long. Trimming cost V 5 bases and J 3 bases, with 8 bases left between them. CDR3 sequence reads: CASSSLFYNEQFF. The CDR3, as DNA: TGTGCCAGCAGCAGTCTATTCTACAATGAGCAGTTCTTC. The variable domain in full, with the rest retrieved from reference TRBV11-2 and TRBJ2-1, is EAGVAQSPRYKIIEKRQSVAFWCNPISGHATLYWYQQILGQGPKLLIQFQNNGVVDDSQLPKDRFSAERLKGVDSTLKIQPAKLEDSAVYLCASSSLFYNEQFFGPGTRLTVL.

This chain joins TRBV18 and TRBJ2-7; maybe TRBD1 (6 bases). The CDR3 sequence is 14 residues long. Between the trimmed V and J ends, which lost 2 bases and 6 bases, there was a span of 14 bases. Looked up from germline, CDR1 is KGHSH and CDR2 is LQKENI. The CDR3, as DNA: TGTGCCAGCTCACCAAGGGCAGGGGCGAGCGAGCAGTACTTC. Its protein product is CASSPRAGASEQYF.

This clonotype occurred many times. V usage is TRBV9 and J usage is TRBJ2-7, with D possibly called TRBD1 or TRBD2 (6 bases each). The germline V and J ends were trimmed by 4 bases and 6 bases, with 14 bases remaining between them. Germline CDR1 is SGDLS and CDR2 is YYNGEE. The CDR3 runs to 13 residues. CDR3: CASSNPEGGEQYF. As DNA, the CDR3 is TGTGCCAGCAGCAACCCGGAGGGGGGCGAGCAGTACTTC.

This chain connects TRBV7-2 to TRBJ2-3; D remains unclear. V was shortened by 4 bases and J by 6 bases, with 8 bases between the two germline ends. Per the germline V gene, CDR1 is SGHTA and CDR2 is FQGNSA. The CDR3 sequence is 12 residues long. CDR3 bases: TGTGCCAGCAGCTCCAACCGGGATACGCAGTATTTT. It encodes CASSSNRDTQYF.

The sample holds many counts of this clonotype. The rearrangement uses TRBV6-5 and TRBJ2-2, with 8 bases fitting TRBD1. V was pared by 6 bases and J by 5 bases, with 11 bases of the junction left unmatched. The CDR3 is 16 amino acids. Per germline, CDR1 MNHEY and CDR2 SVGAGI. The CDR3 coding sequence is TGTGCCAGCAGCGGACTACCAACAGGGGGGACCGGGGAGCTGTTTTTT. It specifies CASSGLPTGGTGELFF.

Ten or more counts support this clonotype. This chain connects TRBV28 to TRBJ2-3; D gene unclear. Trimming removed 6 bases from V and 5 bases from J, with 6 bases in between. This CDR3 region has 11 residues. The germline CDR1 and CDR2 sequences are MDHEN and SYDVKM. The CDR3 nucleotides read TGTGCCAGCAGGACGCAAGATACGCAGTATTTT. Amino acids: CASRTQDTQYF.

A remark on this clonotype: At one of its ends the junction is not consistent with the germline gene, which may arise from a read error. The chain combines TRBV11-2 with TRBJ2-5, with a tentative D call TRBD2 (6 bases). Germline CDR1 is SGHAT and CDR2 is FQNNGV. The CDR3 is 15 residues long. The CDR3 coding sequence is TGTGCCAGCCGCTTAGTGGGGGGTAGGGCAGAGACCCAGTACTTC. It is translated as CASRLVGGRAETQYF.

This clonotype was counted between two and nine times. DNA of the CDR3: TGTGCCAGCAGTTTACGGCGTTCCGACTGGGAGCAGTACTTC. It specifies CASSLRRSDWEQYF. This chain connects TRBV12-3 or TRBV12-4 to TRBJ2-7; D not resolved. The ends were cut back, 2 bases at V and 7 bases at J, with 15 bases in the middle. This CDR3 spans 14 amino acids.

This clonotype was observed a single time. The junction and the germline gene differ at one end; a read error may be behind it. V is TRBV5-1 and J is TRBJ2-3; D call uncertain. Per the germline V gene, CDR1 is SGHRS and CDR2 is YFSETQ. The CDR3 spans 14 residues. The CDR3 protein is CVSSYLTSTDTQYF. Written as DNA, the CDR3 is TGCGTCAGCAGCTACCTGACCAGCACAGATACGCAGTATTTT.

This clonotype was seen a few times. This chain connects TRBV7-3 to TRBJ2-2, with D possibly TRBD2 on 6 matching bases. The ends were cut back, 5 bases at V and 0 bases at J, with 10 bases in the middle. The CDR3 spans 15 residues. Germline V gene sequence: CDR1 SGHTA, CDR2 FQGTGA. The CDR3 here is CASSPDYSNTGELFF. CDR3 sequence (DNA): TGTGCCAGCAGCCCGGACTATTCGAACACCGGGGAGCTGTTTTTT.

The chain joins TRBV12-3 or TRBV12-4 to TRBJ1-5; 7 bases map to TRBD1. The CDR3 consists of 16 residues. J gave up 3 bases and V 3 bases, and 8 bases lay outside the gene matches. CDR3 in DNA: TGTGCCAGCAGTTTTGGGGCGACAGGGCACAATCAGCCCCAGCATTTT. Its protein product is CASSFGATGHNQPQHF.

This clonotype was seen a handful of times. The rearrangement links TRBV7-9 to TRBJ1-3; 7 bases are shared with TRBD1. The CDR3 is 19 residues long. Germline CDR1 SEHNR, CDR2 FQNEAQ (reference sequence). After removal of 4 bases from V and 0 bases from J, the junction contained 15 bases not matched to a gene. DNA of the CDR3: TGTGCCAGCAGCTCAGGGGGGCGGCAAACCGAGAGCTCTGGAAACACCATATATTTT. It codes for CASSSGGRQTESSGNTIYF.

This clonotype was detected a few times. V and J are TRBV7-9 and TRBJ2-1; D is ambiguous. V shed 5 bases and J shed 1 base, with 12 bases lying between them. This CDR3 comprises 15 residues. Germline CDR1 and CDR2: SEHNR and FQNEAQ (reference sequence). CDR3 DNA: TGTGCCAGCAGCCCACGTAGCTATTCCTACAATGAGCAGTTCTTC. This codes for CASSPRSYSYNEQFF.